These T cell receptor beta chains were read from a single sample in a study of blood T cell repertoires in COVID-19. Profiling relied on immunoSEQ multiplex PCR, and the TCRdb table lists in-frame clones only, not all of them. The sample lists about 270,000 clones, 75% to 90% occurring once. The specimen was PBMCs or T cells enriched from blood (not recorded which). The receptor source for this set is a woman between 18 and 29 years old who had recovered from COVID-19. Each CDR3 is given with its conserved first and last residue. A D gene is named only where the DNA matches it firmly. Rows give clone size only sometimes, using once, few, many, or a class for an expanded clone.

TRBV7-6	few	TRBJ2-3	TRBD2	TGTGCCAGCAACCAAATAGCGGGGTCCACAGATACGCAGTATTTT	CASNQIAGSTDTQYF
TRBV15	.	TRBJ2-1	TRBD1	TGTGCCACTAGACCCGGACAGGGGGCATGGGGTGAGCAGTTCTTC	CATRPGQGAWGEQFF
TRBV10-3	.	TRBJ1-5	TRBD1	TGTGCCACCCGACCCGACAGGGATCAGCCCCAGCATTTT	CATRPDRDQPQHF
TRBV18	.	TRBJ1-1	.	TGTGCCAGCTCACCCCGGGGGGATACTGAAGCTTTCTTT	CASSPRGDTEAFF
TRBV2	.	TRBJ2-5	.	TGTGCCAGCAGTGAAGCGCGTACGGTGGAGACCCAGTACTTC	CASSEARTVETQYF
TRBV30	.	TRBJ1-1	.	TGTGCCTGGAGAGGCAACCGGGAGACTGAAGCTTTCTTT	CAWRGNRETEAFF
TRBV7-9	.	TRBJ1-1	.	TGTGCCAGCAGCTTAGAACGGGGGTGGAGCACTGAAGCTTTCTTT	CASSLERGWSTEAFF
TRBV19	.	TRBJ1-1	.	TGTGCCAGTAGTTACGGTGAGACTGAAGCTTTCTTT	CASSYGETEAFF
TRBV20-1	.	TRBJ1-5	.	TGCAGTGCTAGTCGGCAGGGGCAAATCGATCAGCCCCAGCATTTT	CSASRQGQIDQPQHF
TRBV18	.	TRBJ2-7	TRBD2	TGTGCCAGCTCACCACCGACTAGCGGAACCTACGAGCAGTACTTC	CASSPPTSGTYEQYF
TRBV12-3/TRBV12-4	.	TRBJ2-7	.	TGTGCCAGCAGCTTAAGGAGGGCTTACGAGCAGTACTTC	CASSLRRAYEQYF
TRBV5-1	.	TRBJ2-3	.	TGCGCCAGCAGCTTGGCCGGCGGGGCTAGCACAGATACGCAGTATTTT	CASSLAGGASTDTQYF
TRBV3-1/TRBV3-2	.	TRBJ1-6	.	TGTGCCAGCAGCCGGACTAGGTCCTATAATTCACCCCTCCACTTT	CASSRTRSYNSPLHF
TRBV28	.	TRBJ1-5	TRBD1	TGTGCCAGCAGCGTGATGACAGGGGTCGGACAGCCCCAGCATTTT	CASSVMTGVGQPQHF
TRBV6-5	.	TRBJ2-2	TRBD2	TGTGCGGGGGGACGGGAGGAGACCGGGGAGCTGTTTTTT	CAGGREETGELFF
TRBV2	.	TRBJ1-2	.	TGTGCCAGCAGTGAAAGCGGGGGCGCAAGCTATGGCTACACCTTC	CASSESGGASYGYTF
TRBV6-5	.	TRBJ1-1	.	TGTGCCAGCAGGTACCTGACAGAGAACACTGAAGCTTTCTTT	CASRYLTENTEAFF
TRBV6-5	.	TRBJ2-1	TRBD1	TGTGCCAGCAGTTACTTGGGACAGGGGAATGAGCAGTTCTTC	CASSYLGQGNEQFF
TRBV6-5	.	TRBJ2-2	TRBD1	TGTGCCAGCAGGGATACAGGGGGCACCGGGGAGCTGTTTTTT	CASRDTGGTGELFF
TRBV28	.	TRBJ1-4	.	TGTGCCAGCATCACCGGAGAGGACAGCGTGCATGAAAAACTGTTTTTT	CASITGEDSVHEKLFF
TRBV7-9	few	TRBJ2-7	TRBD2	TGTGCCAGCAGCTTAGCGAAGGGGATAGCGGGGGGGCTCGACGAGCAGTACTTC	CASSLAKGIAGGLDEQYF
TRBV20-1	.	TRBJ1-1	.	TGCAGGGCGGGGGACTCCTCTGAAGCTTTCTTT	CRAGDSSEAFF
TRBV6-4	.	TRBJ2-1	TRBD2	TGTGCCAGCAGTCCACTAGCGGGGGGTGGATACAATGAGCAGTTCTTC	CASSPLAGGGYNEQFF
TRBV6-5	.	TRBJ1-2	TRBD1	TGTGCCAGCAGACCAGGGGGCCCCCTGGGGGGCTACACCTTC	CASRPGGPLGGYTF
TRBV15	.	TRBJ1-2	.	TGTGCCACCAGCAGAGACGGACAGTATGGCTACACCTTC	CATSRDGQYGYTF
TRBV7-8	once	TRBJ2-7	.	TGTGCCAGCAGCCCCCCCCGTGTTGGCTCCGAGCAGTACTTC	CASSPPRVGSEQYF
TRBV5-1	.	TRBJ1-2	.	TGCGCCAGCAGCTTGGAGATGGGGCGCGCCTATGGCTACACCTTC	CASSLEMGRAYGYTF
TRBV4-1	.	TRBJ1-1	.	TGCGCCAGCAGCCACAGTCCTTCGAACACTGAAGCTTTCTTT	CASSHSPSNTEAFF
TRBV9	.	TRBJ2-1	TRBD2	TGTGCCAGCAGCGGTAGCGGGGTGAAGAGCAATGAGCAGTTCTTC	CASSGSGVKSNEQFF
TRBV27	.	TRBJ2-7	TRBD1	TGTGCCAGCAGGGGACAGGGGTCGTACGAGCAGTACTTC	CASRGQGSYEQYF
TRBV4-2	.	TRBJ2-5	TRBD2	TGTGCCAGCAGCCAAGATAATCCTAGCGGGGGCCTGTGGGGTGAGGAGACCCAGTACTTC	CASSQDNPSGGLWGEETQYF
TRBV19	.	TRBJ1-2	TRBD1	TGTGCCAGTAGGGCCGGACAGGGGGCGAGAGGTGGCTACACCTTC	CASRAGQGARGGYTF
TRBV28	once	TRBJ1-2	TRBD1	TGTGCCAGCAGCTCAGGGGGCGCCAGGAATGGCTACACCTTC	CASSSGGARNGYTF
TRBV5-1	once	TRBJ2-1	TRBD2	TGCGCCAGCAGCTTCCCGGGACTAGCGGGGGGTTCAGATGAGCAGTTCTTC	CASSFPGLAGGSDEQFF
TRBV27	.	TRBJ1-6	TRBD1	TGTGCCAGCTGCCGACAGGGTAATTCACCCCTCCACTTT	CASCRQGNSPLHF
TRBV9	.	TRBJ1-1	.	TGTGCCAGCAGCGTAGATCCGGGTCGCACTGAAGCTTTCTTT	CASSVDPGRTEAFF
TRBV30	.	TRBJ1-2	TRBD1	TGTGCCTGGAGTCTGGGACAGGGAATGGGCAACTATGGCTACACCTTC	CAWSLGQGMGNYGYTF
TRBV3-1/TRBV3-2	.	TRBJ1-2	TRBD1	TGTGCCAGCAGCCAAGTTGAGGACAGGGTAAGGAACTATGGCTACACCTTC	CASSQVEDRVRNYGYTF
TRBV27	.	TRBJ2-7	.	TGTGCCAGCAGTCTGATTCGGACACCGTCCTACGAGCAGTACTTC	CASSLIRTPSYEQYF
TRBV6-2/TRBV6-3	.	TRBJ2-1	TRBD1	TGTGCCAGCAGTTCCACCCTGGACGGGACAGGGCATCTCCCCTACAATGAGCAGTTCTTC	CASSSTLDGTGHLPYNEQFF
TRBV6-6	once	TRBJ1-1	.	TGTGCCAGCCTATATAACACTGAAGCTTTCTTT	CASLYNTEAFF